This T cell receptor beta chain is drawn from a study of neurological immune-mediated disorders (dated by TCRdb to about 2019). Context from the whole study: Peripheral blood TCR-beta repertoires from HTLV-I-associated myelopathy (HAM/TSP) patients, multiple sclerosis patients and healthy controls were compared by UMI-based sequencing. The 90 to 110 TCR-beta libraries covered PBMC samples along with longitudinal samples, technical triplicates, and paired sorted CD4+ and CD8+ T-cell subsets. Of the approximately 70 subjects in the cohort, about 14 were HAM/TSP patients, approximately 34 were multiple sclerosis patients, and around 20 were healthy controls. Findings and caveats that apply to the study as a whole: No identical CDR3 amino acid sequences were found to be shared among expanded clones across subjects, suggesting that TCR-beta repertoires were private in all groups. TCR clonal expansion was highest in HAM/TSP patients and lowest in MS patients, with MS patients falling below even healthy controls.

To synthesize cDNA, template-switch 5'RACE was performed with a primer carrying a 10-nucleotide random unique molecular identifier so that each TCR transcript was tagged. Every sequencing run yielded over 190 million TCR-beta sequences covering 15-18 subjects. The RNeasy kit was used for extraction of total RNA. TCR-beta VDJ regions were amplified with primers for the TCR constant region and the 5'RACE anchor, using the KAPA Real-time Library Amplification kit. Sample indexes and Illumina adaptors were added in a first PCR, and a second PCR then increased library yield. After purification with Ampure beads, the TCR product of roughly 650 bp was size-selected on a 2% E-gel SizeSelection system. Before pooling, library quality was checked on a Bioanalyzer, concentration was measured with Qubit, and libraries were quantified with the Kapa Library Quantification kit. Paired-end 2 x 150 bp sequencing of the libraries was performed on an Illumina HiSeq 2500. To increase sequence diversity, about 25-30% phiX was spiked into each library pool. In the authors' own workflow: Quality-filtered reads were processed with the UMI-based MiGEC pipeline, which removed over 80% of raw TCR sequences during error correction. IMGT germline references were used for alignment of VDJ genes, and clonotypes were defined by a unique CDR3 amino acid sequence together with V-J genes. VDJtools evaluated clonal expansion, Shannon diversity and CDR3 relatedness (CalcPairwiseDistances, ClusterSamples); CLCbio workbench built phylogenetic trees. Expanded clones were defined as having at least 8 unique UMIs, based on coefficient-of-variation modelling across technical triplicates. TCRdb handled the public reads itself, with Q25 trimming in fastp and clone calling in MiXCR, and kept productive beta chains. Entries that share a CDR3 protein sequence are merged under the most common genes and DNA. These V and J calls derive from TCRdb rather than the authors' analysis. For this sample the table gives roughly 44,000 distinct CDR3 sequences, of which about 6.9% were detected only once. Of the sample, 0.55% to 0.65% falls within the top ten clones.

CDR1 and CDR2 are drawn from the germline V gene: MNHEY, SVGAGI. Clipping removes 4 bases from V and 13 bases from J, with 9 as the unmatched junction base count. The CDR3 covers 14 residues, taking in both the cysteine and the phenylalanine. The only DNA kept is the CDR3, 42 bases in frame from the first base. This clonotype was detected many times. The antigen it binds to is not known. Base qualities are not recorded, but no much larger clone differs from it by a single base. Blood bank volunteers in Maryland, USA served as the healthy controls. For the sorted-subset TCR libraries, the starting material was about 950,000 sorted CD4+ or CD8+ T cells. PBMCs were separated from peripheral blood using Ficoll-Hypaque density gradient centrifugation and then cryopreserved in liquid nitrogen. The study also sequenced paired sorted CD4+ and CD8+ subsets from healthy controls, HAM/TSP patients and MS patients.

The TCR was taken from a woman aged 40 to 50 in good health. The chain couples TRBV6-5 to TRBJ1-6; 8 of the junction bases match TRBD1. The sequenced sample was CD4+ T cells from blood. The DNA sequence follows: TGTGCCAGCAGTTCGGGGGACAGGAGATCGCCCCTCCACTTT. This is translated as CASSSGDRRSPLHF.